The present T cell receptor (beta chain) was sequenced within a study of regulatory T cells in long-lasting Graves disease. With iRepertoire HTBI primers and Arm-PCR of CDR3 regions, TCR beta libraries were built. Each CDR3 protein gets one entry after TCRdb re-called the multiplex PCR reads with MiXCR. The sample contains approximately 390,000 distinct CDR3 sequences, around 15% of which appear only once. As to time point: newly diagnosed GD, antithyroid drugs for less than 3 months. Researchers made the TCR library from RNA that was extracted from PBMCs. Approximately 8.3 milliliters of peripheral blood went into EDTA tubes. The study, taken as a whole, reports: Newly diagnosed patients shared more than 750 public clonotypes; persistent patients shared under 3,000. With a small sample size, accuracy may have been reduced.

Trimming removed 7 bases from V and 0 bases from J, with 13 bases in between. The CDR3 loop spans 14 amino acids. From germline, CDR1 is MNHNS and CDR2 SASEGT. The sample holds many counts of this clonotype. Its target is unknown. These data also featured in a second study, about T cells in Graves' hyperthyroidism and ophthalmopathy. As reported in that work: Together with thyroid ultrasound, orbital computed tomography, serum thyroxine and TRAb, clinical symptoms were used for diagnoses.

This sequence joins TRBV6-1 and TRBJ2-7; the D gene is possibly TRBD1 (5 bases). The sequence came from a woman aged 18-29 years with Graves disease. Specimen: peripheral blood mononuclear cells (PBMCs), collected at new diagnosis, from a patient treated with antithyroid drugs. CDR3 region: CASMGPTSSYEQYF. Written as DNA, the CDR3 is TGTGCCAGCATGGGGCCGACGAGCTCCTACGAGCAGTACTTC.